This TCR beta chain appears in the sequencing data of a study of blood T cell repertoires in COVID-19. Overall study context: Researchers got acute and convalescent COVID-19 samples from the United States, Italy and Spain. T cells, B-cell-depleted T cells, or PBMCs provided the cDNA or gDNA that served as material.

In the study's own analysis: How many nucleated cells were present was estimated from reference gene primer amplification. Method: immunoSEQ multiplex PCR; TCRdb's copy keeps in-frame clones and lacks some. From that table come the V and J calls and clone size; the DNA was used to work out D and trimming. Seen here are 85,000 to 95,000 clones, about 91% observed once, and the top ten hold about 0.51%. Per the germline V gene, CDR1 is DFQATT and CDR2 is SNEGSKA (reference sequence). The CDR3 spans 11 residues. Sequences were obtained from peripheral blood. The receptor comes from a man aged 55 to 70 with acute or convalescent COVID-19. This chain links TRBV20-1 with TRBJ2-5; tentatively, D is TRBD2 (7 bases). The CDR3 loop reads CAGEGEETQYF. Written as DNA, the CDR3 is TGCGCTGGGGAGGGGGAAGAGACCCAGTACTTC.